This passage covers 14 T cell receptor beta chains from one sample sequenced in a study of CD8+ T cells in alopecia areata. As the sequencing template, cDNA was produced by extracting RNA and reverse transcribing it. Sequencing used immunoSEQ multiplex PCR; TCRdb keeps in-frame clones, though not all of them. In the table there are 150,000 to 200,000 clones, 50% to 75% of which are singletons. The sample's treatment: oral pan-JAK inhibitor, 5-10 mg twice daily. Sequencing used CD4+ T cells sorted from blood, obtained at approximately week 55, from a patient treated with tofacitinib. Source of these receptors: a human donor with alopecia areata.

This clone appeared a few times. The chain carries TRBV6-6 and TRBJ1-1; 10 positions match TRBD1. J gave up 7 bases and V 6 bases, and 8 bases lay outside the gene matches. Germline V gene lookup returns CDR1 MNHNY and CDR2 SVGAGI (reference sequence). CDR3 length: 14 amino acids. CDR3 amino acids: CASRGQGISIEAFF. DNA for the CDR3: TGTGCCAGCAGGGGACAGGGGATAAGCATTGAAGCTTTCTTT.

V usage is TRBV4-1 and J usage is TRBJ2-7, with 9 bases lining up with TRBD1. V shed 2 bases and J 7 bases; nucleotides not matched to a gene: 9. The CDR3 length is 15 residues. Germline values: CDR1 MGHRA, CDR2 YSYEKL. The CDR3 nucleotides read TGCGCCAGCAGCCAACCTAGGACAGGGGAATTTGAGCAGTACTTC. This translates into CASSQPRTGEFEQYF.

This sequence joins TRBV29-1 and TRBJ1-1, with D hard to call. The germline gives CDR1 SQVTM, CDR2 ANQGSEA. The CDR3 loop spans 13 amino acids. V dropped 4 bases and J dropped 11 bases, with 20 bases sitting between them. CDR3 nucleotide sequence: TGCAGCGTTGTAGCCCCCTTACAGTATCTCGCTTTCTTT. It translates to CSVVAPLQYLAFF.

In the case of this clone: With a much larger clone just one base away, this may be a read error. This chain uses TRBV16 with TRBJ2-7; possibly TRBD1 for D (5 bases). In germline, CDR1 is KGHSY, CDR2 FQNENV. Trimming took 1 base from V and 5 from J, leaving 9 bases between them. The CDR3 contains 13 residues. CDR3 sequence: CASSQWGGHEQYF. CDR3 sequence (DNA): TGTGCCAGCAGCCAATGGGGCGGCCACGAGCAGTACTTC.

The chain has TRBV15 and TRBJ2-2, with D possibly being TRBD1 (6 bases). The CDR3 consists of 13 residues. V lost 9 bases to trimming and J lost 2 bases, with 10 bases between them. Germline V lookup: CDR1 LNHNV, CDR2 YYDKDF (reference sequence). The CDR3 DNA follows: TGTGCCACTAAACAGGGTAACACCGGGGAGCTGTTTTTT. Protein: CATKQGNTGELFF.

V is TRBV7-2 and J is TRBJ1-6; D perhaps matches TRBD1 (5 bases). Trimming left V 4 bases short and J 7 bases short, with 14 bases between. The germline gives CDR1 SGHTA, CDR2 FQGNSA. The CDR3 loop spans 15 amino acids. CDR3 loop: CASSSRGVTNSPLHF. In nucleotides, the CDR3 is TGTGCCAGCAGCTCCCGAGGGGTAACCAATTCACCCCTCCACTTT.

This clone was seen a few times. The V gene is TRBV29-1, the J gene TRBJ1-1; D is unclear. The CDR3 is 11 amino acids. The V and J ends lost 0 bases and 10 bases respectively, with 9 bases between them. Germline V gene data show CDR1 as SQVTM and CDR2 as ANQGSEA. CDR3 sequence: CSVEEGGGAFF. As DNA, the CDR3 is TGCAGCGTTGAAGAGGGCGGAGGAGCTTTCTTT. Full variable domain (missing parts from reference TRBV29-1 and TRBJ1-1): SAVISQKPSRDICQRGTSLTIQCQVDSQVTMMFWYRQQPGQSLTLIATANQGSEATYESGFVIDKFPISRPNLTFSTLTVSNMSPEDSSIYLCSVEEGGGAFFGQGTRLTVV.

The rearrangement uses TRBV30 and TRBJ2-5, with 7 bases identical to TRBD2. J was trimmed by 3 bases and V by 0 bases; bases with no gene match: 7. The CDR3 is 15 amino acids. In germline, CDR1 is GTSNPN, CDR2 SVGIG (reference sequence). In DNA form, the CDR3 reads TGTGCCTGGAGTGTCCCCCCGGGGAGGGAAGAGACCCAGTACTTC. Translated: CAWSVPPGREETQYF.

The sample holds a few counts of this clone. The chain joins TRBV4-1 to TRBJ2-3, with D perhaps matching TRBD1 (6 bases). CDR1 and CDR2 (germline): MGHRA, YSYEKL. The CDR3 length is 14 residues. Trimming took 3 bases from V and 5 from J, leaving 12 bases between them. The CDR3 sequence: CASSQSRGEDTQYF. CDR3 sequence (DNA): TGCGCCAGCAGCCAGTCCAGGGGAGAAGATACGCAGTATTTT.

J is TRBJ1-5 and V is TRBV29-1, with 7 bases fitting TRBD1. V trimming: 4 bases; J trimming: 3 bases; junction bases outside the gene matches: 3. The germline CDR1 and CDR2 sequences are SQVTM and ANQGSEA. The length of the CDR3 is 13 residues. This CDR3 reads CSVGGQPNQPQHF. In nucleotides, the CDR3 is TGCAGCGTTGGGGGACAGCCCAATCAGCCCCAGCATTTT.

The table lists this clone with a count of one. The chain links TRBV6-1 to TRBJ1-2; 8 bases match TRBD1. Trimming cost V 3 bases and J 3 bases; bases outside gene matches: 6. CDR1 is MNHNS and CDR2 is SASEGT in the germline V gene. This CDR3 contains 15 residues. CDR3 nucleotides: TGTGCCAGCAGTGACTACAGGGGGACAGACTATGGCTACACCTTC. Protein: CASSDYRGTDYGYTF.

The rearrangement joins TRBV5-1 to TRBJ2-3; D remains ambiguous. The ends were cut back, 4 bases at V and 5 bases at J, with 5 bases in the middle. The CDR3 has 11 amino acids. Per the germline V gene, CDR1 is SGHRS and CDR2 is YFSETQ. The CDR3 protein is CASSTEDTQYF. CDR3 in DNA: TGCGCCAGCAGCACCGAAGATACGCAGTATTTT.

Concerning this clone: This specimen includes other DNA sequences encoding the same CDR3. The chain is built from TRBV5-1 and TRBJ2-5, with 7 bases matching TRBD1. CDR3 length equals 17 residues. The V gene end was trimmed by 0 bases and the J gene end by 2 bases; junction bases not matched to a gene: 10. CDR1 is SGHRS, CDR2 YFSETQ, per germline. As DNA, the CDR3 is TGCGCCAGCAGCTTGGGGCCTGACAGGGACCGTCAAGAGACCCAGTACTTC. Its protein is CASSLGPDRDRQETQYF.

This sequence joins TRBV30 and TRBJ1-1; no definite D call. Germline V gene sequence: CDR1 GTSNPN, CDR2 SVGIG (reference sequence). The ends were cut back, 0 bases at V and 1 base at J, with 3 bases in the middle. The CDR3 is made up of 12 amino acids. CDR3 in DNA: TGTGCCTGGAGTGTACCGAACACTGAAGCTTTCTTT. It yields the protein CAWSVPNTEAFF.